This T cell receptor (beta chain) derives from a study of a mutant IDH1 vaccine in newly diagnosed glioma. Study summary: Vaccination followed radiotherapy alone by 4-6 weeks, or accompanied temozolomide cycles.

Using immunoSEQ multiplex PCR, the repertoire was profiled, and TCRdb retains in-frame clones only, with some absent. The sample consists of 50,000 to 60,000 clones, about 80% of them appearing once. To note about this clone: What it binds is not known.

Time point meaning: week 23, last vaccination. One vaccine dose held 300 ug of mutant IDH1 20-mer peptide and came with topical imiquimod. The receptor was isolated from a man in his forties or fifties with glioma. The sequencing used PBMCs, collected from a glioma patient whose treatment included an IDH1 peptide vaccine.

The CDR3 loop is CASSLDEGTEAFF. The CDR3 DNA follows: TGTGCCAGCAGCTTAGACGAGGGCACTGAAGCTTTCTTT. This chain links TRBV7-9 with TRBJ1-1; D is uncertain. The CDR3 loop spans 13 amino acids. Germline V CDR1 and CDR2: SEHNR, FQNEAQ (reference sequence). The germline V and J ends were trimmed by 1 base and 4 bases, with 7 bases remaining between them.